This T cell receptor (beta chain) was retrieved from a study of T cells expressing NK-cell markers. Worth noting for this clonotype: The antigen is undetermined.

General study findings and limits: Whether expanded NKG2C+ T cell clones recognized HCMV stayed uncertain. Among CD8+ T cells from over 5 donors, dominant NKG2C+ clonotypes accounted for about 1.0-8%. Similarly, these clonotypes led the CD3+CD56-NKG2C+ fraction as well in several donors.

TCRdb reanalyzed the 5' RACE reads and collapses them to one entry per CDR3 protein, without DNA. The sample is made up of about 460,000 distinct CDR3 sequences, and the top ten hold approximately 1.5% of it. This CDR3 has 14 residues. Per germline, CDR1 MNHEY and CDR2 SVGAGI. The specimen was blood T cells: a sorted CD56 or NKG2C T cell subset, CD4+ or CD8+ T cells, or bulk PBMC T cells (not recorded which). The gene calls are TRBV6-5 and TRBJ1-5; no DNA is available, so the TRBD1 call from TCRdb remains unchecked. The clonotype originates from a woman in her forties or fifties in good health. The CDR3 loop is CASSYGAGNQPQHF.